A selection of T cell receptor beta chains follows, all from one sample in a study of cytomegalovirus exposure and HLA in healthy donors. Only in-frame clones appear in the TCRdb table, and some are missing; sequencing was by immunoSEQ multiplex PCR. The sample lists 170,000 or so clones, about 80% seen once, with approximately 6.8% in the top ten. The sample comprised PBMCs. The receptors were sampled from a man younger than 40 in good health and CMV-seropositive. Both conserved end residues are part of each CDR3. Each record gives: CDR3 protein, CDR3 DNA, D gene, J gene, V gene, clone size. The D gene is left open where the match is weak. The size entry is marked missing in some rows and otherwise reads once, few, many or a size class.

CASSSSRLSGQETQYF	TGTGCCAGCAGCTCCTCCCGCCTTTCCGGCCAAGAGACCCAGTACTTC	NA	TRBJ2-5	TRBV5-4	NA
CASNLFGGSNQPQHF	TGTGCCAGCAACCTCTTCGGAGGGAGCAATCAGCCCCAGCATTTT	NA	TRBJ1-5	TRBV27	once
CASSQLTQTGSGAPDYYQPQHF	TGCGCCAGCAGTCAGCTAACTCAGACAGGGAGCGGTGCCCCCGACTATTATCAGCCCCAGCATTTT	TRBD1	TRBJ1-5	TRBV23-1	once
CASSPSGLAGAPGIGKNIQYF	TGCGCCAGCAGCCCATCCGGACTAGCGGGAGCACCAGGTATAGGCAAAAACATTCAGTACTTC	TRBD2	TRBJ2-4	TRBV4-1	NA
CAGALNEKLFF	TGTGCCGGGGCTCTTAATGAAAAACTGTTTTTT	NA	TRBJ1-4	TRBV30	NA
CASSRGLLNTEAFF	TGTGCCAGCAGTCGCGGGCTATTGAACACTGAAGCTTTCTTT	NA	TRBJ1-1	TRBV6-5	NA
CASSEQTGPVNTEAFF	TGTGCCAGCAGTGAACAGACAGGCCCGGTGAACACTGAAGCTTTCTTT	NA	TRBJ1-1	TRBV6-1	NA
CASSLTRSYGYTF	TGTGCCAGCAGCTTAACCCGTAGCTATGGCTACACCTTC	NA	TRBJ1-2	TRBV7-9	NA
CASSLERANHEQYF	TGCGCCAGCAGCTTGGAGCGGGCGAACCACGAGCAGTACTTC	NA	TRBJ2-7	TRBV5-1	NA
CASSPTGGTYNEQFF	TGTGCCAGCAGTCCTACAGGGGGCACCTACAATGAGCAGTTCTTC	TRBD1	TRBJ2-1	TRBV6-5	NA
CASSPTVYYEQYF	TGTGCCAGCAGCCCGACAGTTTACTACGAGCAGTACTTC	NA	TRBJ2-7	TRBV25-1	NA
CASGPWAGAQETQYF	TGTGCCAGTGGACCCTGGGCGGGGGCTCAAGAGACCCAGTACTTC	NA	TRBJ2-5	TRBV19	few
CASSIVSGGAKETQYF	TGTGCCAGTAGTATAGTTAGCGGGGGGGCGAAGGAGACCCAGTACTTC	TRBD2	TRBJ2-5	TRBV19	NA
CASSRGFSYNSPLHF	TGTGCCAGCAGCCGAGGATTCTCCTATAATTCACCCCTCCACTTT	NA	TRBJ1-6	TRBV11-2	few
CASSQDEGRNNEQFF	TGTGCCAGCAGCCAAGATGAGGGCAGAAACAATGAGCAGTTCTTC	NA	TRBJ2-1	TRBV4-2	NA
CASSVVTGGYGYTF	TGTGCCAGCAGCGTAGTAACAGGGGGCTATGGCTACACCTTC	TRBD1	TRBJ1-2	TRBV9	NA
CAIQILGIEQFF	TGTGCCATACAAATACTAGGCATTGAGCAGTTCTTC	NA	TRBJ2-1	TRBV2	NA
CASSLGLAGGPNEQYF	TGTGCCAGCTCTCTTGGACTAGCGGGGGGACCCAACGAGCAGTACTTC	TRBD2	TRBJ2-7	TRBV18	NA
CASSQDTRGATDTQYF	TGCGCCAGCAGCCAAGATACGCGGGGGGCCACAGATACGCAGTATTTT	TRBD2	TRBJ2-3	TRBV4-3	NA
CASSEGAGPYEQYF	TGTGCCAGCAGCGAGGGGGCCGGCCCCTACGAGCAGTACTTC	TRBD1	TRBJ2-7	TRBV9	few
CASRRLVTDTQYF	TGTGCCAGCAGAAGACTAGTCACAGATACGCAGTATTTT	NA	TRBJ2-3	TRBV6-5	NA
CLFRGTGQNNQPQHF	TGCCTATTTCGAGGGACAGGACAAAACAATCAGCCCCAGCATTTT	TRBD1	TRBJ1-5	TRBV10-3	NA
CASSPAPGMGTDTQYF	TGTGCCAGCTCACCCGCCCCAGGGATGGGCACAGATACGCAGTATTTT	NA	TRBJ2-3	TRBV18	NA
CATSRDGQGGETQYF	TGTGCCACCAGCAGAGATGGTCAGGGGGGAGAGACCCAGTACTTC	NA	TRBJ2-5	TRBV15	few
CASSVDRGNTEAFF	TGTGCCAGCAGTGTAGACAGGGGGAACACTGAAGCTTTCTTT	TRBD1	TRBJ1-1	TRBV25-1	NA
CASSEFGRVQGYTF	TGTGCCAGCAGTGAATTCGGCAGGGTGCAGGGCTACACCTTC	NA	TRBJ1-2	TRBV25-1	NA
CASSTTGRAKDTQYF	TGTGCCAGCAGCACGACCGGGAGGGCCAAAGATACGCAGTATTTT	TRBD2	TRBJ2-3	TRBV28	NA
CASKARADGYTF	TGTGCCAGCAAGGCCAGGGCGGATGGCTACACCTTC	NA	TRBJ1-2	TRBV2	once
CASRTWGSRSAMGYTF	TGTGCCAGTCGCACGTGGGGCTCCCGTTCCGCTATGGGCTACACCTTC	NA	TRBJ1-2	TRBV28	NA
CASSLVPGQANTEAFF	TGTGCCAGCAGCTTGGTACCTGGACAGGCGAACACTGAAGCTTTCTTT	TRBD1	TRBJ1-1	TRBV5-6	few
CASSLGSGRSIEQYF	TGTGCCAGCAGTTTAGGTAGCGGACGGTCTATTGAGCAGTACTTC	NA	TRBJ2-7	TRBV27	NA
CASSYGLAGANEQFF	TGTGCCAGCAGTTACGGACTAGCGGGAGCAAATGAGCAGTTCTTC	TRBD2	TRBJ2-1	TRBV6-5	few
CASSLDWGIYNEQFF	TGTGCCAGCAGCTTAGACTGGGGCATCTACAATGAGCAGTTCTTC	NA	TRBJ2-1	TRBV7-2	NA
CASSLVGGPYNEQFF	TGTGCCAGTAGTCTCGTAGGGGGCCCCTACAATGAGCAGTTCTTC	TRBD1	TRBJ2-1	TRBV19	NA
CAWSAPPVAFF	TGTGCCTGGAGTGCCCCTCCTGTAGCTTTCTTT	NA	TRBJ1-1	TRBV30	NA
CASSVQGQNTEAFF	TGTGCCAGCTCGGTCCAGGGGCAGAACACTGAAGCTTTCTTT	NA	TRBJ1-1	TRBV18	NA
CASTKRSTSYEQYF	TGTGCCAGCACCAAGAGGTCAACCTCCTACGAGCAGTACTTC	NA	TRBJ2-7	TRBV11-2	NA
CASSIYDSGRFWVAYNEQFF	TGTGCCAGTAGTATTTACGATAGCGGGAGATTCTGGGTGGCCTACAATGAGCAGTTCTTC	TRBD2	TRBJ2-1	TRBV19	NA
CASSYGEGYEQYF	TGTGCCAGCAGTTACGGTGAGGGCTACGAGCAGTACTTC	NA	TRBJ2-7	TRBV6-5	once
CATEGGTDTQYF	TGTGCCACCGAGGGGGGCACAGATACGCAGTATTTT	NA	TRBJ2-3	TRBV25-1	NA
CASRPPGGRVFF	TGTGCCAGCAGGCCCCCGGGCGGGAGGGTGTTTTTT	TRBD2	TRBJ2-2	TRBV11-3	NA
CASSSQGFQETQYF	TGTGCCAGCAGCAGCCAGGGGTTCCAAGAGACCCAGTACTTC	NA	TRBJ2-5	TRBV6-5	NA
CASSKTGANTEAFF	TGTGCCAGCAGTAAGACAGGGGCGAACACTGAAGCTTTCTTT	TRBD1	TRBJ1-1	TRBV7-9	NA
CASSQDELAADEQFF	TGCGCCAGCAGCCAAGATGAACTAGCGGCGGATGAGCAGTTCTTC	TRBD2	TRBJ2-1	TRBV4-3	NA
CASSMSRGGTGELFF	TGTGCCAGTAGTATGTCGCGGGGAGGGACCGGGGAGCTGTTTTTT	TRBD2	TRBJ2-2	TRBV19	few
CASGRTSGQGMNEQFF	TGTGCTAGTGGCCGGACCAGCGGACAGGGAATGAATGAGCAGTTCTTC	TRBD1	TRBJ2-1	TRBV12-5	once
CASPAGTGNTEAFF	TGTGCCAGCCCCGCGGGGACGGGGAACACTGAAGCTTTCTTT	NA	TRBJ1-1	TRBV28	NA
CASSHRGGSTDTQYF	TGTGCCAGCAGCCACCGGGGTGGTAGCACAGATACGCAGTATTTT	NA	TRBJ2-3	TRBV13	NA
CASSVAGGANTEAFF	TGTGCCAGCAGCGTAGCTGGAGGTGCGAACACTGAAGCTTTCTTT	NA	TRBJ1-1	TRBV9	few